The 12 T cell receptor beta chains presented below share a single source sample, sequenced in a study of STAT5B mutations in CD4+ large granular lymphocyte leukemia. Sequencing was performed with immunoSEQ multiplex PCR; in TCRdb, only in-frame clones are kept and a portion is missing. The data show around 48,000 clones, about 70% seen once. The material sequenced was CD4+ T cells from blood buffy coats. These receptors all come from a human donor in good health.

The chain couples TRBV5-1 to TRBJ2-1; TRBD1 agrees at 7 bases. Germline V gene sequence: CDR1 SGHRS, CDR2 YFSETQ. CDR3 length equals 16 residues. The trim removed 2 bases at V and 3 bases at J, leaving 8 bases unmatched. The DNA of the CDR3 is TGCGCCAGCAGCTTACAGGGGAGACCGAACTACAATGAGCAGTTCTTC. Translated: CASSLQGRPNYNEQFF.

V is TRBV19 and J is TRBJ2-5, with TRBD1 matching 10 bases. This CDR3 comprises 15 residues. CDR1 is LNHDA and CDR2 is SQIVND in the germline V gene (reference sequence). V was pared by 6 bases and J by 7 bases, with 11 bases of the junction left unmatched. Here the CDR3 reads CASSMGQGSGGTQYF. The CDR3 nucleotides are TGTGCCAGTAGCATGGGACAGGGGTCAGGGGGGACCCAGTACTTC. The variable domain in full, completed from reference TRBV19 and TRBJ2-5, reads DGGITQSPKYLFRKEGQNVTLSCEQNLNHDAMYWYRQDPGQGLRLIYYSQIVNDFQKGDIAEGYSVSREKKESFPLTVTSAQKNPTAFYLCASSMGQGSGGTQYFGPGTRLLVL.

The J gene is TRBJ2-5, the V gene TRBV7-2; D gene uncertain. Germline CDR1 is SGHTA and CDR2 is FQGNSA. Trimming took 3 bases from V and 2 from J, leaving 10 bases between them. This CDR3 comprises 14 residues. The CDR3 DNA sequence: TGTGCCAGCAGCTTCTACAGAGTACAAGAGACCCAGTACTTC. This sequence encodes CASSFYRVQETQYF.

The rearrangement joins TRBV18 to TRBJ2-3, with D uncertain. The CDR3 sequence is 15 residues long. V gave up 2 bases and J gave up 2 bases, with 11 bases separating them. Germline V gene sequence: CDR1 KGHSH, CDR2 LQKENI. The CDR3 DNA reads as TGTGCCAGCTCACCATTTCGTGATCCCACAGATACGCAGTATTTT. Translated: CASSPFRDPTDTQYF.

The chain is built from TRBV2 and TRBJ2-5; TRBD2 matches at 10 bases. This CDR3 contains 14 residues. The germline V gene has CDR1 SNHLY and CDR2 FYNNEI. Germline trimming cut 6 bases from V and 3 bases from J; bases unmatched to any gene: 4. The DNA of the CDR3 is TGTGCCAGCAGGGCAGGACTAGCGGAAGAGACCCAGTACTTC. Encoded protein: CASRAGLAEETQYF.

The chain links TRBV19 to TRBJ1-5, with D hard to call. CDR3 length: 14 amino acids. V was pared by 8 bases and J by 0 bases, with 11 bases between. Germline CDR1 and CDR2: LNHDA and SQIVND (reference sequence). CDR3 residues: CASAPLGSNQPQHF. The CDR3 coding sequence is TGTGCCAGTGCGCCATTGGGTAGCAATCAGCCCCAGCATTTT.

The CDR3 region is CASSPNWGVQETQYF. The DNA for the CDR3 is TGTGCCAGCAGCCCGAACTGGGGGGTACAAGAGACCCAGTACTTC. This sequence joins TRBV4-2 and TRBJ2-5, with a weak D call TRBD2 (6 bases). Trimming removed 4 bases at V and 2 bases at J, with 14 bases between. Germline loops: CDR1 LGHNA, CDR2 YNFKEQ. The CDR3 runs to 15 residues.

The chain uses TRBV5-1 and TRBJ2-1, with 7 bases that match TRBD2. Germline V gene data show CDR1 as SGHRS and CDR2 as YFSETQ. The CDR3 runs to 16 residues. J gave up 3 bases and V 1 base, and 7 bases lay outside the gene matches. In nucleotides, the CDR3 is TGCGCCAGCAGCTTGTCAGTGGGGGGGGGCTACAATGAGCAGTTCTTC. It yields the protein CASSLSVGGGYNEQFF.

The chain recombines TRBV7-9 with TRBJ1-2, with TRBD1 identical over 8 bases. There are 17 residues in the CDR3. The V gene end was trimmed by 5 bases and the J gene end by 6 bases; junction bases not matched to a gene: 17. Germline CDR1 is SEHNR and CDR2 is FQNEAQ (reference sequence). CDR3 sequence (DNA): TGTGCCAGCAGCCTAAATACTATACGGGACAGGAGGGATGGCTACACCTTC. Its translation: CASSLNTIRDRRDGYTF.

This chain connects TRBV9 to TRBJ2-3, with TRBD2 identical over 13 bases. Germline V gene sequence: CDR1 SGDLS, CDR2 YYNGEE. There are 15 residues in the CDR3. Trimming took 7 bases from V and 5 from J; bases not matched to a gene: 7. CDR3 bases: TGTGCCAGCGACACTAGCGGGGGGGCCGGAGATACGCAGTATTTT. It specifies CASDTSGGAGDTQYF.

The chain couples TRBV7-9 to TRBJ1-1, with D tentatively TRBD1 (5 bases). Germline V CDR1 and CDR2: SEHNR, FQNEAQ (reference sequence). Trimming took 6 bases from V and 10 from J, leaving 18 bases between them. The length of the CDR3 is 13 residues. CDR3 nucleotide sequence: TGTGCCAGCAGTTTGGCCGGGGCCGAGATAGCTTTCTTT. It encodes CASSLAGAEIAFF.

This clone was counted a few times. The rearrangement links TRBV29-1 to TRBJ1-1, with unresolved D. This CDR3 has 13 residues. Germline V CDR1 and CDR2: SQVTM, ANQGSEA. Trimming cost V 2 bases and J 4 bases, with 11 bases left between them. CDR3 sequence: CSVEPEQRTEAFF. The CDR3 DNA is TGCAGCGTTGAACCCGAACAGCGCACTGAAGCTTTCTTT.